Given below is one T cell receptor beta chain in context. The entry originates in a study of blood T cell repertoires in COVID-19. The overall study: Sites across the United States, Italy and Spain contributed samples from acute and convalescent COVID-19. Sources were T cells, B-cell-depleted T cells, or PBMCs; the material itself was cDNA or gDNA.

Recruited during active infection, patients (from Seattle) were subsequently followed longitudinally. V lost 2 bases, J lost 2 bases, and 6 bases stayed unmatched. Germline V gene lookup returns CDR1 SNHLY and CDR2 FYNNEI. The CDR3 contains 16 residues. As handled by the study authors: Counts of nucleated cells, estimated from reference gene primer amplification, were obtained. Sequencing used immunoSEQ multiplex PCR; TCRdb keeps in-frame clones, though not all of them. D and trimming were read from the DNA, whereas the V and J calls and clone size are those reported in that table. The repertoire holds 410,000 or so clones, with around 91% as singletons.

V gene TRBV2 combines with J gene TRBJ2-1; 7 positions match TRBD2. The sequenced sample was peripheral blood. This TCR derives from a woman aged 40 to 49 with COVID-19, enrolled during active disease. For the CDR3, the DNA is TGTGCCAGCAGTGAATGGGAGGGAGGCACCTACAATGAGCAGTTCTTC. This codes for CASSEWEGGTYNEQFF.